The 9 T cell receptor beta chains below were found in one sample sequenced in a study of blood T cell repertoires in COVID-19. Clones were read by immunoSEQ multiplex PCR, and TCRdb kept only the in-frame ones, dropping some. The sample lists about 160,000 clones, approximately 90% seen once, with around 0.5% in the top ten. The source material was peripheral blood. These receptors originate from a man aged 50-60 years with acute or convalescent COVID-19.

The rearrangement joins TRBV3-1 (or the pseudogene TRBV3-2) to TRBJ2-5; D is possibly TRBD2 (5 bases). Germline lookup yields CDR1 LGHDT and CDR2 YNNKEL (reference sequence). The CDR3 has 12 residues. With 0 bases removed from V and 9 bases from J, the gap between germline ends came to 8 bases. The CDR3 region is CASSQEDSPQYF. CDR3 nucleotide sequence: TGTGCCAGCAGCCAAGAGGACTCTCCCCAGTACTTC.

The chain combines TRBV24-1 with TRBJ2-7; D is uncertain. The CDR3 loop spans 12 amino acids. Germline CDR1 is KGHDR and CDR2 is SFDVKD. V was trimmed by 9 bases and J by 1 base, leaving 9 bases between them. CDR3 DNA: TGTGCCACCTCCGCGGTTTCCTACGAGCAGTACGTC. This codes for CATSAVSYEQYV.

CDR3 DNA: TGTGCCAGCTCACCACCCGGGACAGGCAATAATTCACCCCTCCACTTT. It yields the protein CASSPPGTGNNSPLHF. The V gene is TRBV18, the J gene TRBJ1-6; 8 positions agree with TRBD1. Germline CDR1 KGHSH, CDR2 LQKENI. This CDR3 has 16 residues. V lost 0 bases to trimming and J lost 5 bases; unmatched junction nucleotides: 3.

This clone was detected only once. This chain connects TRBV19 to TRBJ2-7, with a weak D call TRBD2 (6 bases). The length of the CDR3 is 14 residues. Germline lookup yields CDR1 LNHDA and CDR2 SQIVND (reference sequence). V dropped 3 bases and J dropped 0 bases, with 9 bases sitting between them. The CDR3 nucleotides read TGTGCCAGTAGTATCTTCGGGAGCTCCTACGAGCAGTACTTC. The encoded protein is CASSIFGSSYEQYF.

V usage is TRBV4-1 and J usage is TRBJ2-5; 9 bases are a match to TRBD2. Trimming cost V 4 bases and J 2 bases; bases outside gene matches: 8. The CDR3 covers 16 residues. CDR1 and CDR2 (germline): MGHRA, YSYEKL. The chain's CDR3 is CASSPQERGAQETQYF. In DNA, the CDR3 is TGCGCCAGCAGCCCCCAGGAGCGGGGGGCACAAGAGACCCAGTACTTC.

The chain links TRBV28 to TRBJ1-2; 10 bases line up with TRBD1. Per germline, CDR1 MDHEN and CDR2 SYDVKM. The CDR3 has 15 amino acids. V was pared by 5 bases and J by 6 bases, with 9 bases of the junction left unmatched. CDR3 sequence: CASSPSGTGDNGYTF. The CDR3 DNA reads as TGTGCCAGCAGTCCGTCCGGGACAGGGGACAATGGCTACACCTTC.

The chain links TRBV6-5 to TRBJ2-5, with 9 bases identical to TRBD2. The junction had 4 bases not matched to a gene; V was cut back by 0 bases and J by 5 bases. The CDR3 consists of 15 residues. Germline V CDR1 and CDR2: MNHEY, SVGAGI. CDR3 coding DNA: TGTGCCAGCAGTTACTCGGCGGGGGGGCTTGAGACCCAGTACTTC. This sequence encodes CASSYSAGGLETQYF.

The count of this clone is one. This chain connects TRBV3-1 (or the pseudogene TRBV3-2) to TRBJ2-3; 7 bases agree with TRBD2. V was clipped by 0 bases and J by 2 bases; unmatched bases: 5. The CDR3 totals 16 residues. The germline CDR1 and CDR2 sequences are LGHDT and YNNKEL (reference sequence). CDR3 bases: TGTGCCAGCAGCCAAGATCTAGCGGTGCTCACAGATACGCAGTATTTT. Its translation: CASSQDLAVLTDTQYF.

This chain connects TRBV7-9 to TRBJ1-3; D ambiguous. Trimming removed 0 bases at V and 0 bases at J, with 15 bases between. Germline loops: CDR1 SEHNR, CDR2 FQNEAQ (reference sequence). This CDR3 contains 18 residues. The CDR3 region has the DNA TGTGCCAGCAGCTTAGCGGAGAGGTGGAAGTACTCTGGAAACACCATATATTTT. Protein product: CASSLAERWKYSGNTIYF.